This T cell receptor beta chain is from a study of T cells after posttransplantation cyclophosphamide. Broader study findings: After PTCy, TRB diversity resembled that of CNI/methotrexate controls.

The table came from immunoSEQ multiplex PCR; TCRdb's copy has only in-frame clones and leaves some out. The table lists tens of thousands of clones, with no singletons. This clone has only a few counts. The antigen remains unidentified. CDR1 SGHAT and CDR2 FQNNGV come from the germline V gene. There are 18 residues in the CDR3. V dropped 3 bases and J dropped 5; count of bases not matched to a gene: 13. Busulfan-fludarabine conditioning, marrow transplant, and cyclophosphamide on days +3 and +4 were administered. The V call is TRBV11-2, the J call TRBJ2-5; 12 bases map to TRBD1. This clonotype was sampled from a male patient aged 18 to 29 who received an allogeneic stem cell transplant from a related donor, was CMV-positive, and had no GVHD. Among the T cells, some may be from the graft donor. This material consisted of PBMCs, taken after allogeneic stem cell transplant with posttransplant cyclophosphamide. CDR3 region: CASSFSLPGTGGGETQYF. CDR3 DNA sequence: TGTGCCAGCAGCTTTTCTCTTCCCGGGACAGGGGGCGGGGAGACCCAGTACTTC.